Sequencing of this T cell receptor beta chain was carried out in a study of blood T cell repertoires in COVID-19. Deletions cut 6 bases from V and 3 bases from J, with 9 bases between. The CDR3 spans 12 residues. Repertoires were generated with immunoSEQ multiplex PCR, while TCRdb's copy carries only in-frame clones and drops some. The sample has just over 250,000 clones, approximately 89% seen once. The sequenced sample was peripheral blood. This chain joins TRBV12-3 or TRBV12-4 and TRBJ2-7; D may be TRBD2 (5 bases). The sequence came from a woman aged 70-85 years with COVID-19, enrolled during active disease. CDR3 loop: CASSPGVYEQYF. The CDR3 DNA is TGTGCCAGCAGCCCCGGGGTCTACGAGCAGTACTTC.